This T cell receptor (beta chain) was retrieved from a study of cytomegalovirus exposure and HLA in healthy donors. Trimming left V 5 bases short and J 2 bases short, with 19 bases between. The CDR3 has 17 amino acids. The germline V gene encodes CDR1 SGHVS and CDR2 FQNEAQ. 13 Jbeta primers and 60 Vbeta primers were used for the PCR. Method: immunoSEQ multiplex PCR; TCRdb's copy keeps in-frame clones and lacks some. The table shows 130,000 or so clones, with 77% occurring only once. This sequence was found in a woman in her fifties or sixties in good health and CMV-seronegative. The chain carries TRBV7-8 and TRBJ1-5; maybe TRBD1 (6 bases). Input material: PBMCs. The DNA of the CDR3 is TGTGCCAGCAGCCCCTTGCGGGGGCTCATGGGCAATCAGCCCCAGCATTTT. It is translated as CASSPLRGLMGNQPQHF.